The 14 T cell receptor beta chains in this list originate from one sample, sequenced in a study of T cell changes during pregnancy in multiple sclerosis. Using immunoSEQ multiplex PCR, the repertoire was profiled, and TCRdb retains in-frame clones only, with some absent. The table records roughly 100,000 clones, about 90% of them present only once. The sample here was peripheral blood, taken after pregnancy. These receptors originate from a female donor with multiple sclerosis, enrolled in a pregnancy study.

V gene TRBV6-5 combines with J gene TRBJ2-1; 9 bases align to TRBD2. CDR1 is MNHEY and CDR2 is SVGAGI in the germline V gene. The CDR3 runs 13 residues. Trimming took 7 bases from V and 7 from J; bases not matched to a gene: 5. CDR3 sequence reads: CASKAGGINEQFF. The CDR3 DNA follows: TGTGCCAGCAAGGCGGGGGGGATTAATGAGCAGTTCTTC.

This clone appeared once. This chain links TRBV4-2 with TRBJ2-2; 9 bases are shared with TRBD2. CDR3 length equals 17 residues. Germline CDR1 is LGHNA and CDR2 is YNFKEQ. V was clipped by 2 bases and J by 0 bases; unmatched bases: 4. CDR3 in amino acids: CASSQLAGASNTGELFF. CDR3 coding DNA: TGTGCCAGCAGCCAATTAGCGGGGGCCTCGAACACCGGGGAGCTGTTTTTT.

This clone was observed a handful of times. The chain has TRBV9 and TRBJ1-6; perhaps TRBD1 as D (5 bases). Germline V gene lookup returns CDR1 SGDLS and CDR2 YYNGEE. The CDR3 length is 14 residues. The V end lost 3 bases, the J end lost 4 bases, and 8 bases lay between the germline ends. In nucleotides, the CDR3 is TGTGCCAGCAGCGCCGGACAATATAATTCACCCCTCCACTTT. It specifies CASSAGQYNSPLHF. Using reference TRBV9 and TRBJ1-6 for the parts outside the CDR3, the full variable domain is DSGVTQTPKHLITATGQRVTLRCSPRSGDLSVYWYQQSLDQGLQFLIQYYNGEERAKGNILERFSAQQFPDLHSELNLSSLELGDSALYFCASSAGQYNSPLHFGNGTRLTVT.

The chain is built from TRBV5-8 and TRBJ1-4, with D unclear. CDR1 and CDR2 (germline): SGHTS, YDEGEE. V was clipped by 4 bases and J by 0 bases, with 10 bases between them. CDR3 size: 15 residues. The CDR3: CASSAGLATNEKLFF. CDR3 nucleotides: TGTGCCAGCAGCGCGGGCCTCGCAACTAATGAAAAACTGTTTTTT. The complete variable domain, with remaining parts taken from reference TRBV5-8 and TRBJ1-4, reads EAGVTQSPTHLIKTRGQQATLRCSPISGHTSVYWYQQALGLGLQFLLWYDEGEERNRGNFPPRFSGRQFPNYSSELNVNALELEDSALYLCASSAGLATNEKLFFGSGTQLSVL.

The CDR3 spells CASSESQGWNTQYF. The CDR3 DNA follows: TGTGCCAGCAGCGAATCCCAGGGGTGGAATACGCAGTATTTT. This chain links TRBV9 with TRBJ2-3; D is perhaps TRBD1 (6 bases). Germline V gives CDR1 SGDLS, CDR2 YYNGEE. Trimming removed 3 bases from V and 7 bases from J, with 15 bases in between. The length of the CDR3 is 14 residues.

The gene calls are TRBV18 and TRBJ1-2; D remains unclear. CDR3 length: 13 amino acids. Trimming removed 1 base at V and 6 bases at J, with 9 bases between. Germline-derived CDR1 and CDR2 are KGHSH and LQKENI. CDR3 in amino acids: CASSPLVEDGYTF. The CDR3 DNA sequence: TGTGCCAGCTCACCACTTGTTGAGGATGGCTACACCTTC. Full variable domain (remainder filled in from reference TRBV18 and TRBJ1-2): NAGVMQNPRHLVRRRGQEARLRCSPMKGHSHVYWYRQLPEEGLKFMVYLQKENIIDESGMPKERFSAEFPKEGPSILRIQQVVRGDSAAYFCASSPLVEDGYTFGSGTRLTVV.

The chain uses TRBV5-6 and TRBJ2-6; TRBD2 is a possible D gene (6 bases). Germline V CDR1 and CDR2: SGHDT, YYEEEE. The ends were cut back, 2 bases at V and 0 bases at J, with 12 bases in the middle. This CDR3 spans 17 amino acids. The chain's CDR3 is CASSFRQGLSGANVLTF. CDR3 sequence (DNA): TGTGCCAGCAGCTTCCGGCAGGGACTCTCTGGGGCCAACGTCCTGACTTTC.

The rearrangement joins TRBV7-2 to TRBJ2-3; 9 positions agree with TRBD2. Germline values: CDR1 SGHTA, CDR2 FQGNSA. V shed 5 bases, J shed 0 bases, and the junction held 12 bases outside the gene matches. CDR3 length equals 18 residues. CDR3 nucleotide sequence: TGTGCCAGCAGCCACCCCCGCGGGGGGGATCGGAGCACAGATACGCAGTATTTT. Translation gives CASSHPRGGDRSTDTQYF. Full variable domain (remainder filled in from reference TRBV7-2 and TRBJ2-3): GAGVSQSPSNKVTEKGKDVELRCDPISGHTALYWYRQSLGQGLEFLIYFQGNSAPDKSGLPSDRFSAERTGGSVSTLTIQRTQQEDSAVYLCASSHPRGGDRSTDTQYFGPGTRLTVL.

The CDR3 coding sequence is TGTGCCAGCTCTCGGGTTCCTTATTCACCCCTCCACTTT. It yields the protein CASSRVPYSPLHF. The chain couples TRBV6-5 to TRBJ1-6; D is uncertain. V dropped 8 bases and J dropped 8 bases, with 13 bases sitting between them. The CDR3 loop spans 13 amino acids. The germline V gene encodes CDR1 MNHEY and CDR2 SVGAGI.

The chain combines TRBV25-1 with TRBJ2-2; D possibly corresponds to TRBD2 (6 bases). Trimming left V 6 bases short and J 0 bases short, with 14 bases between. Germline V lookup: CDR1 MGHDK, CDR2 SYGVNS. This CDR3 has 16 amino acids. The CDR3 DNA reads as TGTGCCAGCAGCATAACGGGACTCCCGAACACCGGGGAGCTGTTTTTT. It encodes CASSITGLPNTGELFF.

This clone came up once. The chain is built from TRBV2 and TRBJ1-4; D possibly corresponds to TRBD1 (6 bases). The V gene's germline CDR1 is SNHLY and CDR2 FYNNEI. With 4 bases removed from V and 0 bases from J, the gap between germline ends came to 12 bases. The CDR3 totals 16 residues. CDR3 DNA: TGTGCCAGCAGTGGGACAGCTACTGCAACTAATGAAAAACTGTTTTTT. This sequence encodes CASSGTATATNEKLFF.

The chain links TRBV5-8 to TRBJ1-1; TRBD1 is a possible D gene (5 bases). Trimming pared 4 bases from V and 6 bases from J, leaving 16 bases between. The CDR3 totals 14 residues. Looked up from germline, CDR1 is SGHTS and CDR2 is YDEGEE. The CDR3 protein is CASSRDPRVAEAFF. For the CDR3, the DNA is TGTGCCAGCAGCCGAGATCCCAGGGTGGCTGAAGCTTTCTTT.

This chain joins TRBV12-5 and TRBJ2-7; D gene ambiguous. The CDR3 sequence is 14 residues long. The V and J ends lost 7 bases and 2 bases respectively, with 15 bases between them. Germline loops: CDR1 LGHNT, CDR2 FRNRAP. CDR3 residues: CASVRRVLPYEQYF. The CDR3 DNA sequence: TGTGCTAGTGTTCGACGGGTTCTGCCCTACGAGCAGTACTTC.

This chain uses TRBV9 with TRBJ2-7; D may be TRBD2 (5 bases). V lost 0 bases to trimming and J lost 5 bases, with 9 bases between them. CDR3 size: 13 residues. CDR1 is SGDLS and CDR2 is YYNGEE in the germline V gene. The CDR3 sequence is CASSVGGSDEQYF. The CDR3 bases are TGTGCCAGCAGCGTAGGCGGGTCGGACGAGCAGTACTTC.